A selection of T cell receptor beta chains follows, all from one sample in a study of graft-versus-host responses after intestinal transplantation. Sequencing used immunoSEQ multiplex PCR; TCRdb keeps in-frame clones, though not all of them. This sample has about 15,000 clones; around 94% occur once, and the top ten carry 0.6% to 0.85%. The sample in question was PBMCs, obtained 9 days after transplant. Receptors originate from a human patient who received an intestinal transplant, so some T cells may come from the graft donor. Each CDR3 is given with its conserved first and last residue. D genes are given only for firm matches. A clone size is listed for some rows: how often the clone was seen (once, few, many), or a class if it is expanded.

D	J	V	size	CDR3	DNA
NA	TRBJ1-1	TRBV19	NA	CASSWMGAMNTEAFF	TGTGCCAGTAGTTGGATGGGGGCGATGAACACTGAAGCTTTCTTT
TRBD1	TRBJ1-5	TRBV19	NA	CASTGTAYSNQPQHF	TGTGCCAGTACCGGGACAGCCTATAGCAATCAGCCCCAGCATTTT
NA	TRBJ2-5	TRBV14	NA	CASSQGRASSGETQYF	TGTGCCAGCAGCCAAGGAAGGGCTAGCTCTGGAGAGACCCAGTACTTC
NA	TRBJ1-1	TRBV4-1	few	CASSLDTSWNTEAFF	TGCGCCAGCAGCCTAGACACCTCTTGGAACACTGAAGCTTTCTTT
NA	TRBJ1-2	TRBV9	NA	CASSGGQFNYGYTF	TGTGCCAGCAGCGGAGGACAGTTTAACTATGGCTACACCTTC
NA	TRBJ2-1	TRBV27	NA	CASKIGSYNEQFF	TGTGCCAGCAAAATTGGCTCCTACAATGAGCAGTTCTTC
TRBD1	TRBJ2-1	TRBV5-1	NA	CASSKTGLYNEQFF	TGCGCCAGCTCTAAGACAGGGCTTTACAATGAGCAGTTCTTC
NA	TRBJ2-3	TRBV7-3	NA	CASSLIGGPSNTQYF	TGTGCCAGCAGCTTAATCGGAGGGCCCTCAAATACGCAGTATTTT
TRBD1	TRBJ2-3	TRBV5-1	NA	CASSLGQGLSDTQYF	TGCGCCAGCAGCTTGGGACAGGGGCTCTCAGATACGCAGTATTTT
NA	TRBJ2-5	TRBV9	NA	CASSGTSSETQYF	TGTGCCAGCAGCGGTACTAGCTCGGAGACCCAGTACTTC
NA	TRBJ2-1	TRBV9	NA	CASSVEGGGGHNEQFF	TGTGCCAGCAGCGTAGAAGGAGGTGGCGGACACAATGAGCAGTTCTTC
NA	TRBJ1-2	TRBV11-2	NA	CASSLDRLRTAYGYTF	TGTGCCAGCAGCTTAGATCGACTGCGGACAGCCTATGGCTACACCTTC
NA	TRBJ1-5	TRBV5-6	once	CASSRGPQPQHF	TGTGCCAGCAGCAGGGGTCCTCAGCCCCAGCATTTT
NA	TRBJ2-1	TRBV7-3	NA	CASSLTERIYNEQFF	TGTGCCAGCAGCTTAACGGAGCGGATCTACAATGAGCAGTTCTTC
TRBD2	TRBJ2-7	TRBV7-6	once	CASSPEILTSNSAYEQYF	TGTGCCAGCAGCCCCGAAATCCTGACTAGCAACTCTGCCTACGAGCAGTACTTC
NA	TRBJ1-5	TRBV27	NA	CASSLGQGSNQPQHF	TGTGCCAGCAGTTTAGGGCAGGGTAGCAATCAGCCCCAGCATTTT
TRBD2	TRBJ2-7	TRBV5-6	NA	CASSSLAGPSFEQYF	TGTGCCAGCAGCTCATTAGCGGGACCGTCTTTCGAGCAGTACTTC
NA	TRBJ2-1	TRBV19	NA	CASTDGYNEQFF	TGTGCCAGCACCGACGGATACAATGAGCAGTTCTTC
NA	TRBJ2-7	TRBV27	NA	CASSFQPHGGGEQYF	TGTGCCAGCAGTTTCCAGCCCCACGGGGGTGGCGAGCAGTACTTC
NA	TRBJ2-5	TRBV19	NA	CASKGVAQAQYF	TGTGCCAGTAAGGGGGTCGCCCAGGCCCAGTACTTC
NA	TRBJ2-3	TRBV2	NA	CASSPPPSEIRTDTQYF	TGTGCCAGCAGCCCCCCCCCTAGCGAGATCCGCACAGATACGCAGTATTTT
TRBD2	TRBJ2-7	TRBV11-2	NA	CASSSSIGGRTSSYEQYF	TGTGCCAGCAGCTCCTCGATTGGCGGGAGGACTAGCTCCTACGAGCAGTACTTC
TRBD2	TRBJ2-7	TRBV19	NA	CASTASGISYEQYF	TGTGCCAGTACGGCTAGCGGGATCTCTTACGAGCAGTACTTC
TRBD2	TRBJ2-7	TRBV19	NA	CASSLTSGRNEQYF	TGTGCCAGTAGTTTGACTAGCGGGAGAAACGAGCAGTACTTC
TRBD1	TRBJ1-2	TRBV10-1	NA	CASIQGATSYGYTF	TGCGCCAGCATACAGGGGGCGACATCCTATGGCTACACCTTC
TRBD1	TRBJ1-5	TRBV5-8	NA	CASSLAETGGNHF	TGTGCCAGCAGCTTGGCCGAGACAGGGGGAAATCATTTT
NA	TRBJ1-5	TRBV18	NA	CASSPDYSNQPQHF	TGTGCCAGCTCACCAGACTATAGCAATCAGCCCCAGCATTTT
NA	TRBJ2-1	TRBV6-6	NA	CASSEPNEQFF	TGTGCCAGCAGTGAACCAAATGAGCAGTTCTTC
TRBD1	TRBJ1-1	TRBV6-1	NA	CASRSGQGALVLAFF	TGTGCCAGCAGATCGGGACAGGGGGCTCTTGTATTAGCTTTCTTT
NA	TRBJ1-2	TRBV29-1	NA	CSVELHRGYTF	TGCAGCGTTGAATTACACAGGGGCTACACCTTC
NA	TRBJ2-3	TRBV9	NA	CASSTEVGGGTDTQYF	TGTGCCAGCAGCACCGAGGTGGGAGGTGGGACAGATACGCAGTATTTT
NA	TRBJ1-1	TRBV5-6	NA	CASSFGGFTEAFF	TGTGCCAGCAGCTTTGGGGGTTTCACTGAAGCTTTCTTT
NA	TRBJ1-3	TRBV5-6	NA	CASSWGTSGNTIYF	TGTGCCAGCAGCTGGGGTACCTCTGGAAACACCATATATTTT
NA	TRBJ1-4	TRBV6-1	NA	CASSEAQGSEKLFF	TGTGCCAGCAGTGAAGCTCAGGGGAGCGAAAAACTGTTTTTT
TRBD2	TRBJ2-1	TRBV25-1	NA	CASSKGTSGAYNEQFF	TGTGCCAGCAGTAAAGGGACTAGCGGGGCCTACAATGAGCAGTTCTTC
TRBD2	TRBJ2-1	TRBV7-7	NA	CASSPSFMREEWYNEQFF	TGTGCTAGCAGCCCTTCTTTTATGCGGGAGGAATGGTACAATGAGCAGTTCTTC
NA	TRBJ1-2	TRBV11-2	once	CASSLGRFYGYTF	TGTGCCAGCAGCTTAGGACGGTTCTATGGCTACACCTTC
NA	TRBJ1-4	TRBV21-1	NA	CASTQGKGTNEKLFF	TGTGCCAGCACTCAAGGGAAGGGTACTAATGAAAAACTGTTTTTT
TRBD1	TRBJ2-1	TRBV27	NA	CASSLDRGNEQFF	TGTGCCAGCAGTTTAGACAGGGGCAATGAGCAGTTCTTC
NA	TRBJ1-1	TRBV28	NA	CASSFTRTGTEAFF	TGTGCCAGCAGTTTCACCCGAACGGGGACTGAAGCTTTCTTT
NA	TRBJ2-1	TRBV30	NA	CAWSGTKYNEQFF	TGTGCCTGGAGCGGTACTAAATACAATGAGCAGTTCTTC
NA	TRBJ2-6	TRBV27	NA	CASSFGSSGANVLTF	TGTGCCAGCAGTTTCGGTAGCTCTGGGGCCAACGTCCTGACTTTC
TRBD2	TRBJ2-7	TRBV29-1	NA	CSVEDGGVSSYEQYF	TGCAGCGTTGAAGATGGGGGGGTGTCCTCCTACGAGCAGTACTTC
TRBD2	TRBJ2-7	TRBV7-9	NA	CASSLSGRAYEQYF	TGTGCCAGCAGCCTTAGCGGGAGGGCCTACGAGCAGTACTTC
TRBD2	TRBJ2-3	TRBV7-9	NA	CASSSRTSRESDTQYF	TGTGCCAGCAGCTCTCGGACTAGCCGGGAGTCGGATACGCAGTATTTT
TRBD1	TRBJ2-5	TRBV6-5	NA	CAISRQGRSETQYF	TGTGCCATTTCTCGACAGGGTCGGTCCGAGACCCAGTACTTC
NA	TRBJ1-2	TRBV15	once	CATSSGPGPNYGYTF	TGTGCCACCAGCTCAGGTCCGGGGCCTAACTATGGCTACACCTTC
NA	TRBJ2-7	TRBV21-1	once	CARIFSKGLAEPYEQYF	TGTGCCAGAATATTCTCTAAGGGGCTAGCGGAACCTTACGAGCAGTACTTC
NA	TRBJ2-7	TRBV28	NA	CASSWGGEQYF	TGTGCCAGCAGTTGGGGAGGCGAGCAGTACTTC
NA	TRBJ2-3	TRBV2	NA	CASSDPERGLAPSDTQYF	TGTGCCAGCAGTGACCCCGAAAGGGGGTTAGCTCCTTCAGATACGCAGTATTTT
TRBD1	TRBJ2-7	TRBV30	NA	CAWSTGQGGNEQYF	TGTGCCTGGAGTACGGGACAGGGGGGTAACGAGCAGTACTTC
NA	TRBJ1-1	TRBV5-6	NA	CASSTVSEASF	TGTGCCAGCAGCACGGTTAGTGAAGCTAGCTTT
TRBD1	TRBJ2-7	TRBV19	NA	CASSPGQTYEQYF	TGTGCCAGTAGCCCGGGACAGACTTACGAGCAGTACTTC
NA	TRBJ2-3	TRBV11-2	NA	CASSFSDTQYF	TGTGCCAGCAGCTTTTCAGATACGCAGTATTTT
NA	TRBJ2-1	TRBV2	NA	CASSERHNNEQFF	TGTGCCAGCAGTGAGCGGCACAACAATGAGCAGTTCTTC
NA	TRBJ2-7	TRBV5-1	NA	CASSSDSYEQYF	TGCGCCAGCAGCAGCGACAGCTACGAGCAGTACTTC
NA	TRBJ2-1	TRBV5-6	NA	CASSLVESSFEQFF	TGTGCCAGCAGCTTGGTCGAGTCTTCGTTTGAGCAGTTCTTC
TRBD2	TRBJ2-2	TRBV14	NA	CASTAGRVDTGELFF	TGTGCCAGCACCGCCGGGAGGGTAGACACCGGGGAGCTGTTTTTT
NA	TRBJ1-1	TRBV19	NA	CATWGGLTEAFF	TGTGCCACCTGGGGGGGATTAACTGAAGCTTTCTTT
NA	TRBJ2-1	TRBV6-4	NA	CASRGAGEQFF	TGTGCCAGCAGGGGGGCGGGGGAGCAGTTCTTC